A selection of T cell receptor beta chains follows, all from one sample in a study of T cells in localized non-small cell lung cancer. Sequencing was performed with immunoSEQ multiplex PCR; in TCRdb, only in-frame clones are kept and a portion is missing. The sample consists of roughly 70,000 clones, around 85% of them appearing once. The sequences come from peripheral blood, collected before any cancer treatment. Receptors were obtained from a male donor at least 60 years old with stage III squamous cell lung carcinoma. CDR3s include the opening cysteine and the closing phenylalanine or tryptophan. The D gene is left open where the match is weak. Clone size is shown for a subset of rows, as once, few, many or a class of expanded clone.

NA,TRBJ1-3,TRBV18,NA,TGTGCCAGCTCACCACCGCAGAACACCATATATTTT,CASSPPQNTIYF
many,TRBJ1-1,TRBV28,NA,TGTGCCAGCAGTGTTACGACCCAAGGGGAAACTGAAGCTTTCTTT,CASSVTTQGETEAFF
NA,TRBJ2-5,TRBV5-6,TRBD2,TGTGCCAGCAGTTCCGGACTAGCGGGGGAGACCCAGTACTTC,CASSSGLAGETQYF
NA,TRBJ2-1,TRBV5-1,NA,TGCGCCAGTAGAAAAAGGGAGAATGAGCAGTTCTTC,CASRKRENEQFF
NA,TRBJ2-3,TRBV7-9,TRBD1,TGTGCCAGCAGCCCCCAGGGGGTTATAGATACGCAGTATTTT,CASSPQGVIDTQYF
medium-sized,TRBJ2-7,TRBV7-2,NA,TGTGCCAGCAGCCCAAAGTGGCAGGGCTACGAGCAGTACTTC,CASSPKWQGYEQYF
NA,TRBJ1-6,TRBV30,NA,TGTGCCTGGAGGGGTGAAGGGCAGGGGAAGGGTTATTCCCTCCACTTT,CAWRGEGQGKGYSLHF
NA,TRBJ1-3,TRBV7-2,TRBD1,TGTGCCAGCAGTCCACAGGGGTCCGGAAACACCATATATTTT,CASSPQGSGNTIYF
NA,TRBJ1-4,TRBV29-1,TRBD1,TGCAGCGTTATAGACGACAGGGTTAATAATGAAAAACTGTTTTTT,CSVIDDRVNNEKLFF
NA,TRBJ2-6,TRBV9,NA,TGTGCCAGCAGCGTAAACCCAGGGCGGAATAGCGCCCTGACTTTC,CASSVNPGRNSALTF
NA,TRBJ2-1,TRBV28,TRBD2,TGTGCCAGCAGTCCGCAGGGGCGGGGGGGCTTGTCCTACAATGAGCAGTTCTTC,CASSPQGRGGLSYNEQFF
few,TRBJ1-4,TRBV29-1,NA,TGCAGCGCCGAAACGGGGGAAAAACTGTTTTTT,CSAETGEKLFF
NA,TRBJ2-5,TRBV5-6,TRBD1,TGTGCCAGCAGCCAGGGGACAGGGCAATTGGAGACCCAGTACTTC,CASSQGTGQLETQYF
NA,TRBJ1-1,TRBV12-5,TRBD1,TGTGCTAGTGGTTCCCAGGGGAGGGGGCGAACTTTCTTT,CASGSQGRGRTFF
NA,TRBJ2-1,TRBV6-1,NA,TGTGCCAGCAGTCCCACTCCCGACAATGAGCAGTTCTTC,CASSPTPDNEQFF
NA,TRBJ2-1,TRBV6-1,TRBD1,TGTGCCAGCAGTGAAATTACCGGGACAGGGCTAAAAAATGAGCAGTTCTTC,CASSEITGTGLKNEQFF